This TCR beta chain was profiled in a study of T cell repertoires in cytomegalovirus infection. Looking at the study overall: Based on public TCR beta signatures, there were indications of CMV infection and of a matching HLA type. Overall study results and limits: Dominating the ex vivo response were HLA-C-restricted CMV-specific TCR beta clonotypes. Cumulated frequencies of public TCR beta families served to identify carriers of CMV plus the relevant HLA.

V was cut by 3 bases and J by 2 bases, with 20 bases left in between. Germline-derived CDR1 and CDR2 are WNHNN and SYGVQD (reference sequence). The CDR3 loop spans 18 amino acids. TCRdb called the reads again in MiXCR, with one record for every CDR3 protein. The repertoire holds around 740,000 distinct CDR3 sequences, with 35% as singletons. Only a few counts were recorded for this clonotype. Its specificity is not known. This receptor was taken from a human donor in good health (CMV status not recorded). Some clones in this sample may be carry-over from other donors' samples. The chain is built from TRBV10-1 and TRBJ1-5; D perhaps matches TRBD1 (6 bases). Sequenced sample: PBMCs. The CDR3 nucleotides are TGCGCCAGCAGTGATATTACAGGGAGGGTGGACGGCAATCAGCCCCAGCATTTT. Translated, it gives CASSDITGRVDGNQPQHF.